The next 24 T cell receptor beta chains were all read from a single sample in a study of shared clonotypes between healthy human individuals. As defined, naive CD8 cells were CD45RO-negative and positively selected for CCR7, with terminally differentiated effector memory CD45RA+ cells excluded. TCRdb keeps only in-frame clones here, not all; method: immunoSEQ multiplex PCR. The sample records about 2 million clones, approximately 94% being singletons. Material for sequencing was naive CD8+ T cells sorted from blood. Source of these receptors: a man between 18 and 29 years old in good health.

This chain uses TRBV4-1 with TRBJ2-1; TRBD1 aligns across 7 bases. There are 16 residues in the CDR3. Germline V gives CDR1 MGHRA, CDR2 YSYEKL. The trim removed 3 bases at V and 0 bases at J, leaving 5 bases unmatched. For the CDR3, the DNA is TGCGCCAGCAGCCACCGGACAGGCTACTCCTACAATGAGCAGTTCTTC. Its protein is CASSHRTGYSYNEQFF.

This chain uses TRBV19 with TRBJ2-3; TRBD2 agrees at 9 bases. CDR1 is LNHDA and CDR2 is SQIVND in the germline V gene (reference sequence). Germline trimming cut 3 bases from V and 1 base from J; bases unmatched to any gene: 11. The CDR3 extends over 18 amino acids. The CDR3 region has the DNA TGTGCCAGTAGTATGGGTAGCGGGGGAGCCCTTGGCACAGATACGCAGTATTTT. Translation gives CASSMGSGGALGTDTQYF.

The chain carries TRBV7-8 and TRBJ1-5, with 8 bases matching TRBD1. Germline values: CDR1 SGHVS, CDR2 FQNEAQ. The CDR3 covers 15 residues. V lost 0 bases and J lost 5; bases outside the gene matches: 3. The CDR3: CASSLATGGDQPQHF. CDR3 DNA: TGTGCCAGCAGCTTAGCCACAGGGGGGGATCAGCCCCAGCATTTT.

In this sample, this clone turned up once. The chain has TRBV28 and TRBJ2-2; D ambiguous. The CDR3 runs to 18 residues. Trimming took off 5 bases at V and 0 bases at J, with 19 bases between the two ends. Per germline, CDR1 MDHEN and CDR2 SYDVKM. CDR3 sequence (DNA): TGTGCCAGCAGTCCCCTAGGCGCCCCGGATCCGAACACCGGGGAGCTGTTTTTT. Translation gives CASSPLGAPDPNTGELFF.

The chain carries TRBV18 and TRBJ2-2; no definite D call. The CDR3 runs to 12 residues. Germline V CDR1 and CDR2: KGHSH, LQKENI. V lost 8 bases and J 0 bases, leaving 4 bases between the germline ends. For the CDR3, the DNA is TGTGCCAGCCTAGCGAACACCGGGGAGCTGTTTTTT. This gives the protein CASLANTGELFF.

The rearrangement joins TRBV15 to TRBJ2-7, with 8 positions matching TRBD1. CDR1 and CDR2 from the germline V gene are LNHNV and YYDKDF (reference sequence). With V trimmed by 5 bases and J by 6 bases, 9 bases remained unmatched. The CDR3 is 14 residues long. The CDR3 spells CATSSGGVNVEQYF. In DNA form, the CDR3 reads TGTGCCACCAGCTCAGGGGGCGTGAATGTCGAGCAGTACTTC. The whole variable domain, filled in from reference TRBV15 and TRBJ2-7, reads DAMVIQNPRYQVTQFGKPVTLSCSQTLNHNVMYWYQQKSSQAPKLLFHYYDKDFNNEADTPDNFQSRRPNTSFCFLDIRSPGLGDTAMYLCATSSGGVNVEQYFGPGTRLTVT.

The chain has TRBV6-5 and TRBJ2-1; TRBD1 matches at 7 bases. Germline trimming cut 4 bases from V and 8 bases from J; bases unmatched to any gene: 5. Germline V gene sequence: CDR1 MNHEY, CDR2 SVGAGI. The CDR3 totals 13 residues. The CDR3 loop reads CASSLGGVDEQFF. The CDR3 DNA reads TGTGCCAGCAGTTTAGGGGGCGTAGATGAGCAGTTCTTC.

The chain has TRBV7-8 and TRBJ2-7, with D perhaps given as TRBD1 or TRBD2 (5 bases each). This CDR3 is 14 amino acids long. V was cut by 3 bases and J by 4 bases, with 13 bases left in between. CDR1 is SGHVS, CDR2 FQNEAQ, per germline. The CDR3 DNA follows: TGTGCCAGCAGCTTCGGGGCAGAAAAGTACGAGCAGTACTTC. Its translation is CASSFGAEKYEQYF.

This chain uses TRBV6-5 with TRBJ2-3, with TRBD1 matching over 7 bases. The junction had 6 bases not matched to a gene; V was cut back by 5 bases and J by 4 bases. Germline CDR1 MNHEY, CDR2 SVGAGI. The CDR3 totals 14 residues. CDR3 sequence: CASSLRQGPDTQYF. DNA for the CDR3: TGTGCCAGCAGTCTACGACAGGGTCCAGATACGCAGTATTTT.

The chain couples TRBV7-2 to TRBJ2-3; D assignment may be TRBD1 or TRBD2 (6 bases each). V lost 0 bases, J lost 6 bases, and 13 bases lay in between. This CDR3 region has 15 residues. Germline CDR1 SGHTA, CDR2 FQGNSA. CDR3 coding DNA: TGTGCCAGCAGCTTAGCGGGGGGCGGGCCGGATACGCAGTATTTT. It specifies CASSLAGGGPDTQYF. The full variable domain, rest sourced from reference TRBV7-2 and TRBJ2-3, is GAGVSQSPSNKVTEKGKDVELRCDPISGHTALYWYRQSLGQGLEFLIYFQGNSAPDKSGLPSDRFSAERTGGSVSTLTIQRTQQEDSAVYLCASSLAGGGPDTQYFGPGTRLTVL.

This chain links TRBV7-2 with TRBJ2-5; 13 bases line up with TRBD2. Losses at the gene ends were 4 bases for V and 0 bases for J; bases not matched to a gene: 8. Germline V lookup: CDR1 SGHTA, CDR2 FQGNSA. This CDR3 contains 18 residues. The CDR3 loop reads CASSSGTSGGGYQETQYF. CDR3 DNA: TGTGCCAGCAGCTCGGGAACTAGCGGGGGGGGTTACCAAGAGACCCAGTACTTC.

Details on this clone: Other DNA variants within this sample encode the same CDR3. The chain joins TRBV5-1 to TRBJ1-5; D not certain. Germline V lookup: CDR1 SGHRS, CDR2 YFSETQ. CDR3 size: 13 residues. The ends were cut back, 2 bases at V and 4 bases at J, with 7 bases in the middle. In DNA form, the CDR3 reads TGCGCCAGCAGCTTAGGCGCAAATCAGCCCCAGCATTTT. Translated, it gives CASSLGANQPQHF.

The V and J genes are TRBV5-1 and TRBJ2-7; 11 nucleotides align to TRBD2. V was clipped by 5 bases and J by 1 base; unmatched bases: 5. The CDR3 runs to 15 residues. Germline values: CDR1 SGHRS, CDR2 YFSETQ. The CDR3 sequence: CASRQGLADSYEQYF. The CDR3 DNA reads TGCGCCAGCAGGCAGGGACTAGCGGATTCCTACGAGCAGTACTTC. The full variable domain, in which reference TRBV5-1 and TRBJ2-7 provide the parts outside the CDR3, is KAGVTQTPRYLIKTRGQQVTLSCSPISGHRSVSWYQQTPGQGLQFLFEYFSETQRNKGNFPGRFSGRQFSNSRSEMNVSTLELGDSALYLCASRQGLADSYEQYFGPGTRLTVT.

This clone was seen a single time. The sample contains more than one DNA sequence encoding this CDR3. V is TRBV5-1 and J is TRBJ1-1; possible D gene TRBD1, 6 bases. Deletions cut 0 bases from V and 1 base from J, with 7 bases between. The CDR3 length is 14 residues. Germline V gene sequence: CDR1 SGHRS, CDR2 YFSETQ. DNA for the CDR3: TGCGCCAGCAGCTTGGCGGGGGCGAACACTGAAGCTTTCTTT. Translated, it gives CASSLAGANTEAFF.

This clone was counted between two and nine times. Sequence at one end of the junction differs from germline and may be a read error. This sequence joins TRBV28 and TRBJ2-7, with a weak D call TRBD1 (6 bases). The CDR3 spans 12 residues. Germline V lookup: CDR1 MDHEN, CDR2 SYDVKM. The CDR3 DNA sequence: TGTGCCAGCACCAAGGTGGGTGGACAGAGAGGTTTC. It is translated as CASTKVGGQRGF.

The rearrangement links TRBV7-9 to TRBJ2-5; 8 nucleotides line up with TRBD1. Trimming at V came to 6 bases and at J to 4 bases, leaving 16 bases not matched to a gene. CDR3 length: 17 amino acids. Germline V gives CDR1 SEHNR, CDR2 FQNEAQ (reference sequence). CDR3 loop: CASSSGQGYVGGETQYF. CDR3 in DNA: TGTGCCAGCAGTTCAGGACAGGGTTATGTGGGTGGAGAGACCCAGTACTTC.

As for this clone: The same CDR3 arises from other DNA sequences in this sample as well. The chain recombines TRBV6-4 with TRBJ1-6; 8 bases align to TRBD1. Germline trimming cut 2 bases from V and 10 bases from J; bases unmatched to any gene: 1. Germline CDR1 is MRHNA and CDR2 is SNTAGT. CDR3 size: 13 residues. CDR3 nucleotides: TGTGCCAGCAGTGACACAGGGGGGTCACCCCTCCACTTT. Its protein product is CASSDTGGSPLHF.

J is TRBJ1-4 and V is TRBV5-4; no clear D gene. Trimming pared 4 bases from V and 7 bases from J, leaving 8 bases between. Germline assignment: CDR1 SGHNT and CDR2 YYREEE (reference sequence). This CDR3 is built from 12 residues. The CDR3 DNA reads as TGTGCCAGCAGCCCACCAGGTGAAAAACTGTTTTTT. Its translation is CASSPPGEKLFF.

The chain joins TRBV18 to TRBJ2-7; TRBD1 aligns across 9 bases. The CDR3 contains 14 residues. V was pared by 5 bases and J by 3 bases, with 5 bases of the junction left unmatched. The germline gives CDR1 KGHSH, CDR2 LQKENI. CDR3 amino acids: CASSTGQGNYEQYF. The CDR3, as DNA: TGTGCCAGCTCAACAGGACAGGGGAACTACGAGCAGTACTTC.

V is TRBV11-2 and J is TRBJ2-7, with D hard to call. The length of the CDR3 is 10 residues. V lost 6 bases, J lost 4 bases, and 4 bases lay in between. Germline V CDR1 and CDR2: SGHAT, FQNNGV. CDR3 nucleotide sequence: TGTGCCAGCAGATTTTACGAGCAGTACTTC. Translating it yields CASRFYEQYF.

The chain has TRBV4-1 and TRBJ2-5, with 10 bases identical to TRBD1. The germline V gene has CDR1 MGHRA and CDR2 YSYEKL. With V trimmed by 0 bases and J by 5 bases, 9 bases remained unmatched. This CDR3 region has 17 residues. The CDR3 sequence: CASSQDGTGVDRETQYF. CDR3 sequence (DNA): TGCGCCAGCAGCCAAGATGGGACAGGGGTAGACCGGGAGACCCAGTACTTC.

The J gene is TRBJ2-1, the V gene TRBV27; TRBD2 matches 11 bases. The junction had 9 bases not matched to a gene; V was cut back by 1 base and J by 7 bases. Per the germline V gene, CDR1 is MNHEY and CDR2 is SMNVEV (reference sequence). There are 17 residues in the CDR3. The CDR3 bases are TGTGCCAGCAGTTTATATCGGCTAGCGGGAGGAGTAAATGAGCAGTTCTTC. Translating gives CASSLYRLAGGVNEQFF.

The chain recombines TRBV4-3 with TRBJ1-3; the match to TRBD1 covers 7 bases. Trimming cost V 0 bases and J 4 bases; bases outside gene matches: 6. The CDR3 covers 16 residues. Per germline, CDR1 LGHNA and CDR2 YSLEER. The CDR3 reads CASSQDWDSMGNTIYF. The CDR3 nucleotides read TGCGCCAGCAGCCAAGATTGGGACAGCATGGGAAACACCATATATTTT.

The gene calls are TRBV2 and TRBJ2-7; tentative D call: TRBD1 (5 bases). Trimming removed 4 bases from V and 1 base from J, with 17 bases in between. The CDR3 is made up of 16 amino acids. The germline gives CDR1 SNHLY, CDR2 FYNNEI. CDR3 DNA: TGTGCCAGCAGTGTACCCGCTACAGGAGATTCCTACGAGCAGTACTTC. Translated: CASSVPATGDSYEQYF.